Presented here are 4 T cell receptor beta chains from one specimen sequenced in a study of identical twins. TCRdb ran MiXCR on the 5' RACE reads and lists one entry per CDR3 protein. The sample contains around 960,000 distinct CDR3 sequences, 10% to 15% of which appear only once. This sample was shared with a second study, whose subject was yellow fever vaccine responses in identical twins.

The sequencing sample was made of PBMCs. These receptors came from a woman aged 18-29 years in good health.

The chain links TRBV6-1 to TRBJ1-6; TRBD1 matches at 12 bases. CDR3 size: 16 residues. Per germline, CDR1 MNHNS and CDR2 SASEGT. The ends lost 6 bases at V and 6 bases at J; junction bases unmatched: 6. This CDR3 reads CASRRDRGLRNSPLHF. The CDR3 DNA sequence: TGTGCCAGCAGAAGGGACAGGGGGCTTCGTAATTCACCCCTCCACTTT.

This clonotype has more than one count but fewer than ten. The chain employs TRBV24-1 and TRBJ2-2; D is uncertain. V was cut by 1 base and J by 4 bases, with 9 bases left in between. This CDR3 has 15 amino acids. The germline V gene encodes CDR1 KGHDR and CDR2 SFDVKD. The CDR3 region is CATSDFSTFTGELFF. CDR3 coding DNA: TGTGCCACCAGTGATTTCTCCACCTTCACCGGGGAGCTGTTTTTT.

This clonotype was recorded many times. The chain combines TRBV6-5 with TRBJ1-1; D ambiguous. V shed 6 bases and J shed 6 bases, with 11 bases lying between them. This CDR3 region has 12 residues. Germline CDR1 is MNHEY and CDR2 is SVGAGI. CDR3 residues: CASSRGGAEAFF. CDR3 bases: TGTGCCAGCAGCCGTGGCGGGGCTGAAGCTTTCTTT.

This clonotype showed up many times. This sequence joins TRBV12-3 or TRBV12-4 and TRBJ2-1; 7 bases are shared with TRBD1. This CDR3 contains 13 residues. With 5 bases clipped from V and 8 bases from J, the junction kept 6 bases outside the gene matches. The CDR3 is CASSENRGDEQFF. The DNA of the CDR3 is TGTGCCAGCAGTGAGAACAGGGGCGATGAGCAGTTCTTC.